This TCR beta chain was captured in a study of hypomethylating agent response in myelodysplastic syndrome. Study results and caveats: Richness, rarefaction diversity and clonality did not change significantly after hypomethylating treatment. This small study analyzed only 11 patients.

Here immunoSEQ multiplex PCR was the method, and the copy in TCRdb shows in-frame clones only, minus some. The data hold several thousand clones, with roughly 78% observed a single time. Bulk bone marrow was analyzed without sorting T-cell subsets. CDR1 and CDR2 (germline): SGHRS, YFSETQ. This CDR3 is built from 13 residues. V lost 3 bases to trimming and J lost 9 bases, with 16 bases between them. In the case of this clone: The antigen is undetermined.

Sequencing was performed on bone marrow, taken before or after starting hypomethylating agent treatment for myelodysplastic syndrome (not recorded which). The V gene is TRBV5-1, the J gene TRBJ2-7; D may be TRBD2 (5 bases). The receptor's source is a human donor with myelodysplastic syndrome. The CDR3 sequence is CASSSPTGWWQYF. The CDR3 DNA reads as TGCGCCAGCAGCTCCCCCACGGGGTGGTGGCAGTACTTC.